Below are 21 T cell receptor beta chains sequenced from a single sample in a study of blood T cell repertoires in COVID-19. Generated by immunoSEQ multiplex PCR, the TCRdb table keeps only in-frame clones and is missing some. The repertoire has 300,000 to 400,000 clones, 85% to 90% of them found once; the top ten carry around 1%. Sequenced material: PBMCs or T cells enriched from blood (not recorded which). The receptors here all came from a man aged 18-30 years who had recovered from COVID-19.

The chain employs TRBV28 and TRBJ1-5, with TRBD1 identical over 8 bases. The J segment lost 3 bases and the V segment lost 3 bases, leaving 7 bases of the junction unmatched. The CDR3 sequence is 16 residues long. CDR1 MDHEN and CDR2 SYDVKM come from the germline V gene. The CDR3 protein is CASSLGGRGPNQPQHF. CDR3 DNA sequence: TGTGCCAGCAGTTTGGGGGGCAGGGGGCCCAATCAGCCCCAGCATTTT.

The chain uses TRBV4-2 and TRBJ2-1, with TRBD2 as a possible D gene (5 bases). The CDR3 has 17 residues. Trimming stripped 3 bases from V and 0 bases from J, with 15 bases between. Germline V lookup: CDR1 LGHNA, CDR2 YNFKEQ. The chain's CDR3 is CASSQDLRVTSYNEQFF. The CDR3 coding sequence is TGTGCCAGCAGCCAGGACTTGAGAGTGACCTCCTACAATGAGCAGTTCTTC.

The J gene is TRBJ2-7, the V gene TRBV6-5, with 8 bases lining up with TRBD1. The CDR3 has 15 amino acids. Per germline, CDR1 MNHEY and CDR2 SVGAGI. The trim removed 5 bases at V and 3 bases at J, leaving 9 bases unmatched. CDR3 nucleotides: TGTGCCAGCAGTCCCCCGGGACAGGAATTCTACGAGCAGTACTTC. This gives the protein CASSPPGQEFYEQYF.

The chain is built from TRBV27 and TRBJ1-2; no firm D call. CDR3 size: 13 residues. Trimming shortened V by 4 bases and J by 5 bases, and 11 bases separated the two germline ends. Germline V gene sequence: CDR1 MNHEY, CDR2 SMNVEV (reference sequence). The CDR3, as DNA: TGTGCCAGCAGTTCGCTAAAGACATATGGCTACACCTTC. Protein: CASSSLKTYGYTF.

V gene TRBV10-3 combines with J gene TRBJ2-7, with D possibly being TRBD1 (5 bases). Germline V gives CDR1 ENHRY, CDR2 SYGVKD. Trimming left V 8 bases short and J 7 bases short, with 15 bases between. This CDR3 has 12 amino acids. Here the CDR3 reads CAISRRAGEQYF. For the CDR3, the DNA is TGTGCCATCTCTCGCAGGGCAGGAGAGCAGTACTTC.

Remarks on this clone: The same CDR3 arises from other DNA sequences in this sample as well. The chain combines TRBV18 with TRBJ1-1, with TRBD1 as a possible D gene (5 bases). Deletions cut 3 bases from V and 0 bases from J, with 8 bases between. The V gene's germline CDR1 is KGHSH and CDR2 LQKENI. This CDR3 spans 14 amino acids. CDR3 DNA sequence: TGTGCCAGCTCACCGCAGGGTTTGAACACTGAAGCTTTCTTT. Translation gives CASSPQGLNTEAFF.

V usage is TRBV19 and J usage is TRBJ1-3; D gene unclear. Trimming stripped 8 bases from V and 0 bases from J, with 11 bases between. The CDR3 has 14 amino acids. The V gene's germline CDR1 is LNHDA and CDR2 SQIVND (reference sequence). The DNA for the CDR3 is TGTGCCAGTTCCCGCCGGGGCTCTGGAAACACCATATATTTT. Translated: CASSRRGSGNTIYF.

The rearrangement uses TRBV15 and TRBJ2-1; TRBD2 agrees at 16 bases. Germline V gene data show CDR1 as LNHNV and CDR2 as YYDKDF (reference sequence). There are 21 residues in the CDR3. The ends lost 0 bases at V and 3 bases at J; junction bases unmatched: 11. CDR3 in DNA: TGTGCCACCAGCAGAGATAGCCCGGGACTAGCGGGAGGGCGAATCTACAATGAGCAGTTCTTC. Translated, it gives CATSRDSPGLAGGRIYNEQFF.

In the case of this clone: Other nucleotide sequences from this sample produce the same CDR3. The rearrangement uses TRBV5-1 and TRBJ2-1, with 10 bases matching TRBD1. Germline CDR1 and CDR2: SGHRS and YFSETQ. This CDR3 contains 13 residues. V was pared by 4 bases and J by 8 bases, with 3 bases of the junction left unmatched. DNA of the CDR3: TGCGCCAGCAGCCTCGGACAGGGGGATGAGCAGTTCTTC. It yields the protein CASSLGQGDEQFF.

The chain recombines TRBV7-3 with TRBJ2-3; the match to TRBD2 covers 7 bases. Germline values: CDR1 SGHTA, CDR2 FQGTGA. V shed 5 bases and J 2 bases; nucleotides not matched to a gene: 1. CDR3 length: 13 amino acids. The CDR3 DNA is TGTGCCAGCAGCCGACTAGCCACAGATACGCAGTATTTT. Translated, it gives CASSRLATDTQYF.

The J gene is TRBJ2-1, the V gene TRBV14; 7 nucleotides align to TRBD2. After removal of 4 bases from V and 7 bases from J, the junction contained 16 bases not matched to a gene. CDR3 size: 17 residues. Germline CDR1 SGHDN, CDR2 FVKESK. CDR3 residues: CASSPGNPGTTWNEQFF. The CDR3 bases are TGTGCCAGCAGCCCCGGAAATCCCGGGACTACATGGAATGAGCAGTTCTTC.

This chain joins TRBV28 and TRBJ2-7, with TRBD2 identical over 9 bases. This CDR3 region has 15 residues. Trimming cost V 10 bases and J 1 base; bases outside gene matches: 11. Germline V gives CDR1 MDHEN, CDR2 SYDVKM. The CDR3 here is CATQLLAGRSYEQYF. CDR3 DNA: TGTGCCACCCAACTACTAGCGGGCCGATCCTACGAGCAGTACTTC.

This chain connects TRBV7-2 to TRBJ2-7, with a tentative D call TRBD1 (5 bases). The V end was cut by 3 bases, the J end by 2 bases, with 8 bases between. This CDR3 is built from 13 residues. CDR1 is SGHTA and CDR2 is FQGNSA in the germline V gene. CDR3 region: CASSFLTAYEQYF. In DNA, the CDR3 is TGTGCCAGCAGCTTTTTGACAGCCTACGAGCAGTACTTC.

The gene calls are TRBV20-1 and TRBJ1-2; D unclear. This CDR3 is 11 amino acids long. Germline V CDR1 and CDR2: DFQATT, SNEGSKA (reference sequence). Trimming stripped 5 bases from V and 8 bases from J, with 12 bases between. CDR3 sequence (DNA): TGCAGTGCTCCCCTACCGGGGGGCTACACCTTC. Translating gives CSAPLPGGYTF.

This sequence joins TRBV4-1 and TRBJ1-3; D remains unclear. Germline CDR1 reads MGHRA; CDR2 reads YSYEKL. The ends were cut back, 1 base at V and 1 base at J, with 5 bases in the middle. This CDR3 region has 14 residues. Here the CDR3 DNA reads TGCGCCAGCAGCCAAGTAACATCTGGAAACACCATATATTTT. It translates to CASSQVTSGNTIYF.

The rearrangement joins TRBV4-2 to TRBJ1-2; D ambiguous. CDR3 length: 13 residues. Trimming cost V 0 bases and J 8 bases, with 10 bases left between them. CDR1 and CDR2 from the germline V gene are LGHNA and YNFKEQ. The DNA of the CDR3 is TGTGCCAGCAGCCAAGAGGAGGTATACGGCTACACCTTC. This gives the protein CASSQEEVYGYTF.

The chain links TRBV7-6 to TRBJ2-7, with D perhaps matching TRBD1 (5 bases). The CDR3 contains 13 residues. Germline CDR1 and CDR2: SGHVS and FNYEAQ. Trimming shortened V by 2 bases and J by 6 bases, and 11 bases separated the two germline ends. The CDR3 sequence is CASSLFRGGEQYF. The CDR3 DNA follows: TGTGCCAGCAGCTTATTTAGGGGTGGCGAGCAGTACTTC.

The chain has TRBV9 and TRBJ2-5, with 12 nucleotides matching TRBD2. With 0 bases clipped from V and 4 bases from J, the junction kept 4 bases outside the gene matches. The CDR3 contains 16 residues. Germline values: CDR1 SGDLS, CDR2 YYNGEE. The CDR3 bases are TGTGCCAGCAGCGTAGCTAGCGGGGGGGCGGGAGAGACCCAGTACTTC. It translates to CASSVASGGAGETQYF. The full variable domain, rest sourced from reference TRBV9 and TRBJ2-5, is DSGVTQTPKHLITATGQRVTLRCSPRSGDLSVYWYQQSLDQGLQFLIQYYNGEERAKGNILERFSAQQFPDLHSELNLSSLELGDSALYFCASSVASGGAGETQYFGPGTRLLVL.

The rearrangement links TRBV13 to TRBJ2-1, with 12 bases aligning to TRBD2. The V segment lost 5 bases and the J segment 5 bases; nucleotides outside the gene matches: 4. The CDR3 runs to 15 residues. Germline assignment: CDR1 PRHDT and CDR2 FYEKMQ (reference sequence). In DNA, the CDR3 is TGTGCCAGCAGCCCTAGACTAGCGGGAGACAATGAGCAGTTCTTC. Translating gives CASSPRLAGDNEQFF.

The chain links TRBV9 to TRBJ1-2, with D perhaps matching TRBD1 (6 bases). There are 16 residues in the CDR3. Germline values: CDR1 SGDLS, CDR2 YYNGEE. Trimming left V 5 bases short and J 2 bases short, with 19 bases between. CDR3 loop: CASRPPGDQLNYGYTF. DNA for the CDR3: TGTGCCAGCAGACCACCAGGGGACCAACTCAACTATGGCTACACCTTC.

This chain connects TRBV6-5 to TRBJ2-1; possibly TRBD2 for D (5 bases). V gave up 6 bases and J gave up 0 bases, with 12 bases separating them. CDR3 length: 15 amino acids. Germline V gene sequence: CDR1 MNHEY, CDR2 SVGAGI. The CDR3 sequence is CASRVDGGSYNEQFF. The CDR3 nucleotides read TGTGCCAGCAGGGTCGACGGAGGCTCCTACAATGAGCAGTTCTTC.